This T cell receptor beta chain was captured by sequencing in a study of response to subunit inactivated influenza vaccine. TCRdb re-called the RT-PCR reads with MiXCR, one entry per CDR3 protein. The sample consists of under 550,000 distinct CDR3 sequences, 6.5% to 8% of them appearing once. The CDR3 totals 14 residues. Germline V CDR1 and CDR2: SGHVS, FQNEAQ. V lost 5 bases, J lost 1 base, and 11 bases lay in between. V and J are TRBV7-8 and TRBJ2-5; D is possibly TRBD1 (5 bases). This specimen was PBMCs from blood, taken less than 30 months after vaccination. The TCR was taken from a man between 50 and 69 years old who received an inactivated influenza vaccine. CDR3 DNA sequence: TGTGCCAGCAGCCGCCCAGGGATCCAAGAGACCCAGTACTTC. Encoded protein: CASSRPGIQETQYF.